Listed below are T cell receptor beta chains from one sample, sequenced in a study of Ad26.COV2.S vaccination and SARS-CoV-2 variants. This table comes from immunoSEQ multiplex PCR, and its TCRdb copy is limited to in-frame clones, with some not included. The sample lists nearly 400,000 clones, roughly 90% seen once, with 1.5% to 2% in the top ten. The sample in question was peripheral blood, obtained in a trial of Ad26.COV2.S vaccine versus placebo. These receptors all come from a person aged 18-60 years who received the Ad26.COV2.S COVID-19 vaccine or a placebo. Both conserved end residues are part of each CDR3. D genes are given only for firm matches. Expanded clones are given a class, and other clones once, few, many or no size at all.

clone size	J gene	D gene	V gene	CDR3 protein	CDR3 DNA
once	TRBJ1-1	TRBD1	TRBV4-2	CASSRQNPGTGLGNTEAFF	TGTGCCAGCAGCCGCCAGAACCCCGGGACAGGTTTGGGGAACACTGAAGCTTTCTTT
.	TRBJ2-1	TRBD2	TRBV5-1	CASSPGLAGDIGYNEQFF	TGCGCCAGCAGCCCCGGACTAGCGGGAGATATAGGCTACAATGAGCAGTTCTTC
.	TRBJ2-1	.	TRBV5-4	CASSPRERNNEQFF	TGTGCCAGCAGCCCGAGGGAGCGGAACAATGAGCAGTTCTTC
.	TRBJ2-3	TRBD2	TRBV15	CATSRGLAESTDTQYF	TGTGCCACCAGCAGAGGTCTAGCGGAAAGCACAGATACGCAGTATTTT
.	TRBJ2-5	TRBD2	TRBV28	CASSPLAGGSETQYF	TGTGCCAGCAGTCCCTTAGCGGGAGGGTCGGAGACCCAGTACTTC
.	TRBJ2-7	.	TRBV7-2	CASSLDGGGTPYEQYF	TGTGCCAGCAGCTTAGATGGTGGGGGTACTCCCTACGAGCAGTACTTC
.	TRBJ1-1	.	TRBV29-1	CSVGGGMNTEAFF	TGCAGCGTTGGGGGAGGGATGAACACTGAAGCTTTCTTT
once	TRBJ2-7	TRBD2	TRBV4-1	CASSQDPGRASGSYEQYF	TGCGCCAGCAGCCAAGACCCGGGTCGGGCTAGCGGGAGTTACGAGCAGTACTTC
once	TRBJ2-5	.	TRBV19	CASSGAMLQETQYF	TGTGCCAGTAGTGGGGCCATGTTACAAGAGACCCAGTACTTC
.	TRBJ2-5	.	TRBV5-4	CASQAGPQETQYF	TGTGCCAGTCAAGCCGGACCCCAAGAGACCCAGTACTTC
.	TRBJ1-2	.	TRBV5-1	CASSLDRISYGYTF	TGCGCCAGCAGCTTGGACAGAATTTCCTATGGCTACACCTTC
.	TRBJ2-7	TRBD1	TRBV28	CASSPTGTATYEQYF	TGTGCCAGCAGTCCCACCGGGACAGCCACCTACGAGCAGTACTTC
.	TRBJ2-1	.	TRBV11-1	CASSRAESSYNEQFF	TGTGCCAGCAGTCGGGCGGAGAGCTCCTACAATGAGCAGTTCTTC
.	TRBJ2-1	.	TRBV30	CAWSLGTLDNEQFF	TGTGCCTGGAGTCTCGGGACTCTGGACAATGAGCAGTTCTTC
.	TRBJ2-3	TRBD2	TRBV5-6	CASSRGLAEGDTQYF	TGTGCCAGCAGCCGGGGACTAGCGGAGGGAGATACGCAGTATTTT
.	TRBJ1-4	.	TRBV6-6	CASSTQGSSEKLFF	TGTGCCAGCAGTACTCAGGGATCCAGTGAAAAACTGTTTTTT
.	TRBJ1-4	TRBD1	TRBV29-1	CSVQGQINEKLFF	TGCAGCGTTCAGGGACAGATTAATGAAAAACTGTTTTTT
.	TRBJ2-7	TRBD2	TRBV3-1/TRBV3-2	CANSQEPPRDYLPEQYF	TGTGCCAACAGCCAAGAGCCGCCCCGGGACTATCTCCCCGAGCAGTACTTC
.	TRBJ2-7	TRBD1	TRBV13	CASSWGQDEPYEQYF	TGTGCCAGCAGCTGGGGACAGGATGAACCCTACGAGCAGTACTTC
.	TRBJ2-3	.	TRBV7-9	CASSRLPLGGTTDTQYF	TGTGCCAGCAGCCGGTTGCCGTTAGGCGGTACCACAGATACGCAGTATTTT
.	TRBJ2-2	.	TRBV3-1/TRBV3-2	CASSQTRGADTGELFF	TGTGCCAGCAGCCAAACCCGCGGGGCGGACACCGGGGAGCTGTTTTTT
.	TRBJ1-3	.	TRBV7-9	CASSLGNLEGGSGNTIYF	TGTGCCAGCAGCTTAGGCAATCTTGAAGGGGGCTCTGGAAACACCATATATTTT
.	TRBJ2-3	.	TRBV6-1	CASSEVDEQDTQYF	TGTGCCAGCAGTGAAGTGGACGAGCAAGATACGCAGTATTTT
.	TRBJ2-1	.	TRBV28	CASSFREPQFF	TGTGCCAGCAGTTTTAGGGAGCCCCAGTTCTTC
.	TRBJ2-1	TRBD2	TRBV28	CASSSAGAPNNEQFF	TGTGCCAGCAGTTCAGCGGGGGCCCCTAACAATGAGCAGTTCTTC
.	TRBJ1-5	TRBD1	TRBV7-2	CASSLLTGTHQPQHF	TGTGCCAGCAGCTTATTGACAGGGACCCATCAGCCCCAGCATTTT
once	TRBJ2-1	.	TRBV5-6	CASNRRGSSYNEQFF	TGTGCCAGCAACCGTCGGGGAAGCTCCTACAATGAGCAGTTCTTC
.	TRBJ1-3	.	TRBV19	CASSFSGNTIYF	TGTGCCAGTTCGTTCTCTGGAAACACCATATATTTT
.	TRBJ1-1	.	TRBV4-3	CASSQVAGVEAFF	TGCGCCAGCAGCCAAGTCGCAGGGGTAGAAGCTTTCTTT
.	TRBJ1-4	.	TRBV14	CASSQANTATNEKLFF	TGTGCCAGCAGCCAAGCCAACACAGCAACTAATGAAAAACTGTTTTTT
.	TRBJ2-7	TRBD1	TRBV4-2	CASSQGVEGGVYEQYF	TGTGCCAGCAGCCAAGGCGTGGAAGGGGGCGTCTACGAGCAGTACTTC
.	TRBJ2-4	.	TRBV28	CASSFWAGVRAKNIQYF	TGTGCCAGCAGTTTTTGGGCAGGGGTAAGGGCCAAAAACATTCAGTACTTC
.	TRBJ1-3	TRBD1	TRBV6-1	CASSAREGARGDTIYF	TGTGCCAGCAGTGCGCGTGAAGGGGCCAGGGGGGACACCATATATTTT
.	TRBJ1-1	TRBD1	TRBV5-1	CASSLRQGGTEAFF	TGCGCCAGCAGCCTACGACAGGGGGGCACTGAAGCTTTCTTT
.	TRBJ2-3	.	TRBV27	CASSFGWAPDTQYF	TGTGCCAGCAGTTTTGGTTGGGCCCCAGATACGCAGTATTTT
.	TRBJ1-1	.	TRBV6-4	CASSVEVGSTEAFF	TGTGCCAGCAGTGTCGAGGTGGGGAGCACTGAAGCTTTCTTT
.	TRBJ2-7	.	TRBV3-1/TRBV3-2	CASSQGGGLLALAEQYF	TGTGCCAGCAGCCAAGGTGGGGGGCTACTAGCGCTCGCCGAGCAGTACTTC
.	TRBJ2-7	.	TRBV12-3/TRBV12-4	CASSTRQQYEQYF	TGTGCCAGCAGTACAAGACAGCAATACGAGCAGTACTTC
.	TRBJ2-7	.	TRBV5-4	CASSYGEISYEQYF	TGTGCCAGCAGCTACGGAGAGATAAGTTACGAGCAGTACTTC
.	TRBJ2-1	.	TRBV4-1	CASSPLGLGQFF	TGCGCCAGCAGCCCTCTCGGACTCGGGCAGTTCTTC
.	TRBJ2-6	TRBD1	TRBV7-6	CASTVTGAGANVLTF	TGTGCCAGCACTGTCACAGGGGCTGGGGCCAACGTCCTGACTTTC
.	TRBJ1-2	.	TRBV3-1/TRBV3-2	CASSPSEPLNGYTF	TGTGCCAGCAGCCCGTCAGAGCCGCTTAATGGCTACACCTTC
.	TRBJ2-2	.	TRBV19	CASNTGGDTGELFF	TGTGCCAGTAACACGGGTGGAGACACCGGGGAGCTGTTTTTT
.	TRBJ2-1	TRBD2	TRBV29-1	CSVPGLAGVSYNEQFF	TGCAGCGTCCCGGGACTAGCGGGAGTATCCTACAATGAGCAGTTCTTC
.	TRBJ2-5	.	TRBV5-6	CASSTPQETQYF	TGTGCCAGCAGCACCCCCCAAGAGACCCAGTACTTC
.	TRBJ2-1	TRBD2	TRBV19	CASSGSSGRLEQFF	TGTGCCAGTAGTGGCTCTAGCGGGAGACTTGAGCAGTTCTTC
.	TRBJ1-6	.	TRBV21-1	CASSKARPLHF	TGTGCCAGCAGCAAAGCCCGCCCCCTCCACTTT
.	TRBJ2-3	.	TRBV4-1	CASRTGAGTDTQYF	TGCGCCAGCAGGACGGGGGCAGGCACAGATACGCAGTATTTT
.	TRBJ2-2	TRBD1	TRBV23-1	CASSPQTGSYGELFF	TGCGCCAGCAGTCCCCAGACAGGGTCGTACGGGGAGCTGTTTTTT
.	TRBJ1-5	.	TRBV15	CATSRELVGLRGPQHF	TGTGCCACCAGCAGAGAATTGGTTGGGCTAAGGGGGCCCCAGCATTTT
.	TRBJ1-6	.	TRBV5-1	CASSLEGSDSPLHF	TGCGCCAGCAGCTTGGAAGGGTCTGATTCACCCCTCCACTTT
once	TRBJ2-7	.	TRBV7-9	CASSLAGLPYEQYF	TGTGCCAGCAGCTTAGCAGGGCTTCCCTACGAGCAGTACTTC
.	TRBJ2-5	.	TRBV5-4	CASSYQTEQETQYF	TGTGCCAGCAGCTACCAGACAGAACAAGAGACCCAGTACTTC
.	TRBJ2-3	TRBD2	TRBV7-3	CASSVTSASTDTQYF	TGTGCCAGCAGCGTGACTAGCGCTAGCACAGATACGCAGTATTTT
.	TRBJ2-3	.	TRBV7-2	CASSLGGGTRRYF	TGTGCCAGCAGCTTAGGTGGCGGGACCCGCCGGTATTTT
once	TRBJ2-7	TRBD1	TRBV7-9	CASSRQGSHEQYF	TGTGCCAGCAGCCGACAGGGGTCACACGAGCAGTACTTC
.	TRBJ2-7	.	TRBV28	CASTIRGGSYEQYF	TGTGCCAGCACCATCCGTGGGGGATCCTACGAGCAGTACTTC
.	TRBJ2-5	.	TRBV24-1	CATRSVYQETQYF	TGTGCCACCAGAAGCGTCTACCAAGAGACCCAGTACTTC